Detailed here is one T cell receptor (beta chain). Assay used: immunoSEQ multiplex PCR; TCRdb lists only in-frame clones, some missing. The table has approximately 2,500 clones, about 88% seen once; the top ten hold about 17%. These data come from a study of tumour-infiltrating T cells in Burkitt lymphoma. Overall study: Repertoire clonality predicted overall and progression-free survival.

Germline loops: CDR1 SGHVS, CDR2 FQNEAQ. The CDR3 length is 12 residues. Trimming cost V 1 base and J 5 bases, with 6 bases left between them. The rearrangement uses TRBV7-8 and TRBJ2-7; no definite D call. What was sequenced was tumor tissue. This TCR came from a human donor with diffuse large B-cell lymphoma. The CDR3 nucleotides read TGTGCCAGCAGCTTAGGCCCCCACGAGCAGTACTTC. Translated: CASSLGPHEQYF.